These T cell receptor beta chains were read from a single sample in a study of PD-1 blockade in classical Hodgkin lymphoma. Using immunoSEQ multiplex PCR, the repertoire was profiled, and TCRdb retains in-frame clones only, with some absent. Of 95,000 to 100,000 clones in the sample, around 88% were seen once. Specimen: peripheral blood mononuclear cells (PBMCs), collected before the second cycle of nivolumab. These receptors all stem from a human donor with classical Hodgkin lymphoma. Each CDR3 is given with its conserved first and last residue. The D gene is left open where the match is weak. Size is omitted from some rows. Given values are once, few, many or a class for expanded clones.

- | TRBJ2-1 | TRBD1 | TRBV29-1 | CSVGDRYNEQFF | TGCAGCGTTGGGGACAGGTACAATGAGCAGTTCTTC
- | TRBJ1-2 | - | TRBV6-5 | CASSYGESRGYTF | TGTGCCAGCAGTTACGGCGAGAGTCGTGGCTACACCTTC
- | TRBJ2-6 | - | TRBV7-9 | CASSLGFGSSGANVLTF | TGTGCCAGCAGCTTAGGATTTGGTTCGTCTGGGGCCAACGTCCTGACTTTC
- | TRBJ2-1 | TRBD2 | TRBV29-1 | CSARPGTSGVSSYNEQFF | TGCAGCGCTCGCCCCGGGACTAGCGGGGTTAGCTCCTACAATGAGCAGTTCTTC
- | TRBJ2-5 | - | TRBV14 | CASSQESWGRKTQYF | TGTGCCAGCAGCCAAGAGTCGTGGGGACGAAAGACCCAGTACTTC
once | TRBJ2-7 | - | TRBV25-1 | CASSVEGATYEQYF | TGTGCCAGCAGTGTGGAGGGGGCGACCTACGAGCAGTACTTC
- | TRBJ1-3 | - | TRBV7-2 | CASSLFAGAGNTIYF | TGTGCCAGCAGCTTATTTGCAGGGGCTGGAAACACCATATATTTT
- | TRBJ2-1 | - | TRBV4-2 | CASSLPEGLAYNEQFF | TGTGCCAGCAGCCTACCCGAGGGCTTAGCCTACAATGAGCAGTTCTTC
- | TRBJ2-5 | TRBD2 | TRBV5-4 | CASSPISGGQETQYF | TGTGCCAGCAGCCCAATATCGGGGGGCCAAGAGACCCAGTACTTC
medium-sized | TRBJ1-2 | - | TRBV4-3 | CASSQYKDYGYTF | TGCGCCAGCAGCCAATATAAGGACTATGGCTACACCTTC
- | TRBJ2-7 | TRBD1 | TRBV30 | CACTTGTGPTYEQYF | TGTGCCTGCACAACCGGGACAGGGCCCACCTACGAGCAGTACTTC
- | TRBJ2-7 | - | TRBV5-1 | CASSSRTESYEQYF | TGCGCCAGCAGCTCCAGGACGGAGAGCTACGAGCAGTACTTC
- | TRBJ2-5 | - | TRBV6-1 | CASSRGLETQYF | TGTGCCAGCAGCCGAGGGCTAGAGACCCAGTACTTC
- | TRBJ2-5 | - | TRBV5-6 | CASSQDPSLVAQYF | TGTGCCAGCAGCCAGGACCCCAGTTTGGTGGCCCAGTACTTC
- | TRBJ1-1 | - | TRBV29-1 | CSALGGPSLNTEAFF | TGCAGCGCCCTGGGGGGGCCCTCCCTGAACACTGAAGCTTTCTTT
- | TRBJ2-2 | TRBD2 | TRBV2 | CASSEGVAGALTGELFF | TGTGCCAGCAGTGAAGGGGTAGCGGGGGCCCTCACCGGGGAGCTGTTTTTT
few | TRBJ1-1 | - | TRBV14 | CASSQVKGQNAEAFF | TGTGCCAGCAGCCAAGTTAAAGGGCAGAATGCTGAAGCTTTCTTT
- | TRBJ1-3 | TRBD1 | TRBV6-6 | CASIGTGRHSGNTIYF | TGTGCCAGCATAGGGACAGGCCGGCATTCTGGAAACACCATATATTTT
- | TRBJ2-1 | - | TRBV5-6 | CASSLGANEQFF | TGTGCCAGCAGCTTGGGGGCCAATGAGCAGTTCTTC
- | TRBJ2-1 | - | TRBV19 | CASSSQSSYNEQFF | TGTGCCAGTAGTAGTCAGAGCTCCTACAATGAGCAGTTCTTC
- | TRBJ1-2 | TRBD1 | TRBV19 | CASEQGIGGYTF | TGTGCCAGTGAACAGGGGATTGGCGGCTACACCTTC
- | TRBJ2-1 | - | TRBV19 | CASSMRNNEQFF | TGTGCCAGTAGTATGCGGAACAATGAGCAGTTCTTC
- | TRBJ1-2 | TRBD1 | TRBV6-5 | CASWTGPYGYTF | TGTGCCAGCTGGACAGGCCCCTATGGCTACACCTTC
- | TRBJ1-4 | - | TRBV6-5 | CASSARRELFF | TGTGCCAGCAGTGCGAGGCGTGAACTGTTTTTT
- | TRBJ2-7 | TRBD2 | TRBV4-2 | CASSQASLRGGPYEQYF | TGTGCCAGCAGCCAAGCCTCCCTACGCGGGGGTCCCTACGAGCAGTACTTC
- | TRBJ2-3 | - | TRBV2 | CASKRVAASDTQYF | TGTGCCAGCAAGCGGGTGGCAGCATCAGATACGCAGTATTTT
once | TRBJ1-1 | - | TRBV6-5 | CASSYRGRETEAFF | TGTGCCAGCAGTTACCGTGGGAGGGAGACTGAAGCTTTCTTT
- | TRBJ1-1 | TRBD1 | TRBV7-8 | CASSLRLRGQDFTEAFF | TGTGCCAGCAGCTTAAGACTCCGGGGACAGGATTTTACTGAAGCTTTCTTT
- | TRBJ2-7 | TRBD1 | TRBV5-1 | CASSYRDRDDEQYF | TGCGCCAGCAGCTACCGGGACAGGGACGACGAGCAGTACTTC
- | TRBJ1-6 | - | TRBV21-1 | CASSKKNRGNSPLHF | TGTGCCAGCAGCAAAAAAAACAGGGGGAATTCACCCCTCCACTTT
- | TRBJ1-1 | - | TRBV25-1 | CASSAAFF | TGTGCCAGCAGTGCAGCTTTCTTT
- | TRBJ2-7 | - | TRBV6-1 | CASNGYEQYF | TGTGCCAGCAACGGCTACGAGCAGTACTTC
- | TRBJ2-7 | - | TRBV6-1 | CASSWGASYEQYF | TGTGCCAGCAGTTGGGGGGCCTCCTACGAGCAGTACTTC
- | TRBJ2-3 | - | TRBV15 | CATSRWAGASTDTQYF | TGTGCCACCAGCAGATGGGCGGGGGCTAGCACAGATACGCAGTATTTT
- | TRBJ2-5 | TRBD2 | TRBV29-1 | CSVDPSGVETQYF | TGCAGCGTTGACCCTAGCGGGGTAGAGACCCAGTACTTC
- | TRBJ1-6 | - | TRBV19 | CASSSGSPNSPLHF | TGTGCCAGTAGTTCCGGGAGCCCTAATTCACCCCTCCACTTT
- | TRBJ2-1 | TRBD2 | TRBV9 | CASSVGTSGGALKQFF | TGTGCCAGCAGCGTAGGGACTAGCGGGGGGGCCCTTAAGCAGTTCTTC
once | TRBJ2-1 | TRBD2 | TRBV27 | CASSLSLGGGKNEQFF | TGTGCCAGCAGTTTATCGCTCGGGGGGGGCAAGAATGAGCAGTTCTTC
- | TRBJ2-1 | - | TRBV2 | CASSDPVLAKPYNEQFF | TGTGCCAGCAGTGACCCAGTACTAGCCAAGCCCTACAATGAGCAGTTCTTC
- | TRBJ1-1 | TRBD1 | TRBV10-3 | CAISVQGQGSEAFF | TGTGCCATCAGTGTGCAGGGACAGGGCTCCGAAGCTTTCTTT
- | TRBJ2-6 | - | TRBV5-6 | CASSFGDSGANVLTF | TGTGCCAGCAGCTTTGGGGACTCTGGGGCCAACGTCCTGACTTTC
- | TRBJ1-5 | TRBD1 | TRBV5-1 | CASSFGTGGNQPQHF | TGCGCCAGCAGCTTCGGGACAGGGGGCAATCAGCCCCAGCATTTT
- | TRBJ1-1 | - | TRBV10-3 | CAIKWGDTEAFF | TGTGCCATCAAATGGGGGGACACTGAAGCTTTCTTT
few | TRBJ2-5 | - | TRBV11-1 | CASSLGTEYQETQYF | TGTGCCAGCAGCTTAGGGACAGAGTACCAAGAGACCCAGTACTTC
- | TRBJ2-7 | - | TRBV18 | CASSQDGQSYEQYF | TGTGCCAGCTCACAAGACGGTCAATCCTACGAGCAGTACTTC
- | TRBJ1-5 | TRBD1 | TRBV14 | CASSQCRILRDRNQPQHF | TGTGCCAGCAGCCAATGCCGGATTCTCCGGGACAGAAATCAGCCCCAGCATTTT
- | TRBJ2-5 | - | TRBV7-2 | CASSFPPLMGGTGDF | TGTGCCAGCAGCTTCCCCCCTTTAATGGGTGGGACCGGGGACTTC
- | TRBJ2-3 | - | TRBV2 | CASRERGGTDTQYF | TGTGCCAGCAGAGAAAGGGGTGGCACAGATACGCAGTATTTT
- | TRBJ1-3 | - | TRBV5-1 | CASSLDGSYLGNTIYF | TGCGCCAGCAGCTTGGACGGATCCTATTTGGGAAACACCATATATTTT
- | TRBJ1-3 | - | TRBV9 | CASSGIWDSGNTIYF | TGTGCCAGCAGCGGCATCTGGGACTCTGGAAACACCATATATTTT
- | TRBJ2-5 | - | TRBV5-1 | CASSLASLIGEQETQYF | TGCGCCAGCAGCTTAGCCTCTCTGATTGGGGAACAAGAGACCCAGTACTTC
- | TRBJ2-7 | TRBD1 | TRBV7-6 | CASSPTSGQGVGEQYF | TGTGCCAGCAGCCCTACGTCAGGACAGGGTGTAGGCGAGCAGTACTTC
- | TRBJ1-4 | TRBD1 | TRBV19 | CASSMWRTGGSANEKLFF | TGTGCCAGTAGTATGTGGAGGACAGGGGGTTCGGCTAATGAAAAACTGTTTTTT
- | TRBJ1-5 | TRBD1 | TRBV19 | CASRGGQVGNQPQHF | TGTGCCAGTAGAGGGGGACAGGTTGGTAATCAGCCCCAGCATTTT
- | TRBJ2-6 | TRBD1 | TRBV28 | CASSSRTGRAGANVLTF | TGTGCCAGCAGTTCACGGACAGGGCGGGCGGGGGCCAACGTCCTGACTTTC
- | TRBJ2-7 | - | TRBV5-1 | CASSLGGFRPYEQYF | TGCGCCAGCAGCTTGGGGGGATTCAGACCCTACGAGCAGTACTTC
- | TRBJ1-1 | - | TRBV5-1 | CASSFRSGPLNTEAFF | TGCGCCAGCAGCTTCCGTTCCGGACCTTTGAACACTGAAGCTTTCTTT
- | TRBJ1-5 | - | TRBV28 | CASTDTGMDQPQHF | TGTGCCAGCACCGATACAGGGATGGATCAGCCCCAGCATTTT
- | TRBJ1-2 | - | TRBV6-5 | CASSYSAGGYGYTF | TGTGCCAGCAGTTACTCTGCTGGGGGCTATGGCTACACCTTC